The entry below describes one TCR beta chain. Its antigen remains unknown. The ends were cut back, 2 bases at V and 3 bases at J, with 9 bases in the middle. The germline V gene has CDR1 SGHRS and CDR2 YFSETQ. The CDR3 loop spans 14 amino acids. The record originates from a study of T cell responses to AZD1222 COVID-19 vaccine. Study-wide points: Scientists sampled the repertoires only once the peak T cell response had passed. In a largely white British group with more females than males, clonal diversity was possibly underestimated. Regions 160-218 and 743-854 held dominance among vaccine-associated CD4 TCRs, which spanned spike.

Profiling relied on immunoSEQ multiplex PCR, and the TCRdb table lists in-frame clones only, not all of them. Among about 120,000 clones, roughly 89% were seen once, and the ten largest hold almost 4.5%. This sequence joins TRBV5-1 and TRBJ1-3, with D hard to call. The clonotype was recovered from an adult in good health. The sequenced sample was peripheral blood, obtained on day 0 of AZD1222 vaccination. CDR3 nucleotide sequence: TGCGCCAGCAGCTTCGGGGTTGTTGGAAACACCATATATTTT. It specifies CASSFGVVGNTIYF.